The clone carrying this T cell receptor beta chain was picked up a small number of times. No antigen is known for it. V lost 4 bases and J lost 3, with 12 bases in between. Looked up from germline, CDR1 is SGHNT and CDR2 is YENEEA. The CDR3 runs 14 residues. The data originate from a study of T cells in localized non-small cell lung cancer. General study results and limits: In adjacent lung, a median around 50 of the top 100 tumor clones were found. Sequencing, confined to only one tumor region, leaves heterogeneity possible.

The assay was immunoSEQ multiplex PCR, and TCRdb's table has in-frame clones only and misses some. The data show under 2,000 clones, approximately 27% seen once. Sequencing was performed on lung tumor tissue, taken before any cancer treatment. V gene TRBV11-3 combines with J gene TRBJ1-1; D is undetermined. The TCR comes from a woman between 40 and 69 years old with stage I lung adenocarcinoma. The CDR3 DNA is TGTGCCAGCAGCTCACCTTTGCTGGACACTGAAGCTTTCTTT. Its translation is CASSSPLLDTEAFF.